Following are 12 T cell receptor beta chains from one sample sequenced in a study of cytotoxic CD8 clonotypes in ibrutinib-treated CLL. Produced via immunoSEQ multiplex PCR; TCRdb's table is partial and in-frame only. Among more than 55,000 clones listed, roughly 70% were seen once. Specimen: PBMCs, collected after 12 months of ibrutinib treatment. These receptors were collected from a human donor with chronic lymphocytic leukemia.

There are many counts of this clone. The DNA of the CDR3 is TGTGCCAGCAGCTTACCTAGCAACAATGAGCAGTTCTTC. This encodes CASSLPSNNEQFF. The genes are TRBV5-4 and TRBJ2-1; possible D gene TRBD2, 5 bases. Per the germline V gene, CDR1 is SGHNT and CDR2 is YYREEE (reference sequence). This CDR3 comprises 13 residues. V lost 2 bases to trimming and J lost 5 bases, with 8 bases between them. Together with reference TRBV5-4 and TRBJ2-1, the CDR3 gives the full variable domain: ETGVTQSPTHLIKTRGQQVTLRCSSQSGHNTVSWYQQALGQGPQFIFQYYREEENGRGNFPPRFSGLQFPNYSSELNVNALELDDSALYLCASSLPSNNEQFFGPGTRLTVL.

This chain links TRBV4-1 with TRBJ1-1; perhaps TRBD1 as D (6 bases). With 0 bases removed from V and 1 base from J, the gap between germline ends came to 9 bases. The CDR3 consists of 15 residues. The germline CDR1 and CDR2 sequences are MGHRA and YSYEKL. The CDR3 loop reads CASSQDPQGNTEAFF. The DNA of the CDR3 is TGCGCCAGCAGCCAAGACCCACAGGGGAACACTGAAGCTTTCTTT.

The chain links TRBV18 to TRBJ2-2; 8 bases match TRBD1. CDR3 size: 16 residues. The germline CDR1 and CDR2 sequences are KGHSH and LQKENI. The ends lost 6 bases at V and 2 bases at J; junction bases unmatched: 8. CDR3 residues: CASSHPGQANTGELFF. CDR3 DNA: TGTGCCAGCTCTCACCCGGGACAGGCCAACACCGGGGAGCTGTTTTTT.

This clone appeared a few times. The chain links TRBV2 to TRBJ1-1; the D is unclear. This CDR3 region has 12 residues. CDR1 and CDR2 (germline): SNHLY, FYNNEI. Trimming pared 8 bases from V and 0 bases from J, leaving 7 bases between. The chain's CDR3 is CASHDMNTEAFF. The CDR3 region has the DNA TGTGCCAGCCATGACATGAACACTGAAGCTTTCTTT.

V usage is TRBV18 and J usage is TRBJ2-2; 7 positions match TRBD1. V trimming: 1 base; J trimming: 6 bases; junction bases outside the gene matches: 5. Germline-derived CDR1 and CDR2 are KGHSH and LQKENI. The CDR3 has 15 residues. The CDR3 nucleotides are TGTGCCAGCTCACCACGGCTACAGGGGTCCGGGGAGCTGTTTTTT. Protein sequence: CASSPRLQGSGELFF.

The chain joins TRBV2 to TRBJ1-4, with D maybe TRBD1 (5 bases). This CDR3 region has 14 residues. Trimming stripped 8 bases from V and 3 bases from J, with 13 bases between. CDR1 is SNHLY, CDR2 FYNNEI, per germline. The CDR3 protein is CASGYRSSNEKLFF. CDR3 nucleotides: TGTGCCAGCGGATACAGGTCTTCTAATGAAAAACTGTTTTTT.

This chain uses TRBV7-8 with TRBJ1-2; D is possibly TRBD1 (6 bases). Germline V gives CDR1 SGHVS, CDR2 FQNEAQ. Trimming took off 5 bases at V and 3 bases at J, with 13 bases between the two ends. The CDR3 totals 14 residues. The CDR3 bases are TGTGCCAGCAGCCAGGGGACCCGGGACTATGGCTACACCTTC. Encoded protein: CASSQGTRDYGYTF. The full variable domain, completed using reference TRBV7-8 and TRBJ1-2, is GAGVSQSPRYKVAKRGQDVALRCDPISGHVSLFWYQQALGQGPEFLTYFQNEAQLDKSGLPSDRFFAERPEGSVSTLKIQRTQQEDSAVYLCASSQGTRDYGYTFGSGTRLTVV.

J is TRBJ2-1 and V is TRBV7-3, with D possibly matching TRBD1 (5 bases). This CDR3 is 18 amino acids long. Trimming pared 1 base from V and 0 bases from J, leaving 16 bases between. Germline values: CDR1 SGHTA, CDR2 FQGTGA. Here the CDR3 DNA reads TGTGCCAGCAGCTTAAACCCTGGACACCCGAGCTCCTACAATGAGCAGTTCTTC. Amino acid sequence: CASSLNPGHPSSYNEQFF.

For the CDR3, the DNA is TGCGCCAGCAGTTTTCGGGCCCCCAACCCTCAAGAGACCCAGTACTTC. It translates to CASSFRAPNPQETQYF. The chain employs TRBV10-1 and TRBJ2-5; D gene ambiguous. This CDR3 is 16 amino acids long. CDR1 is WNHNN and CDR2 is SYGVQD in the germline V gene (reference sequence). Trimming left V 5 bases short and J 2 bases short, with 18 bases between.

This rearrangement joins TRBV13 to TRBJ2-1; D remains unclear. The CDR3 covers 20 residues. Germline V gives CDR1 PRHDT, CDR2 FYEKMQ (reference sequence). V was clipped by 2 bases and J by 4 bases, with 27 bases between them. The CDR3 is CASSLPLGLARESRYNEQFF. The CDR3 DNA reads TGTGCCAGCAGCTTACCACTCGGCCTCGCTCGAGAAAGTAGGTACAATGAGCAGTTCTTC.

V is TRBV19 and J is TRBJ2-5, with 8 bases lining up with TRBD1. After removal of 1 base from V and 5 bases from J, the junction contained 6 bases not matched to a gene. The CDR3 sequence is 15 residues long. The germline V gene has CDR1 LNHDA and CDR2 SQIVND (reference sequence). The CDR3: CASSIAGTGWETQYF. DNA for the CDR3: TGTGCCAGTAGTATAGCAGGGACAGGCTGGGAGACCCAGTACTTC.

The chain joins TRBV28 to TRBJ2-2; D gene ambiguous. The CDR3 runs 13 residues. Germline V gene sequence: CDR1 MDHEN, CDR2 SYDVKM. V was cut by 5 bases and J by 0 bases, with 4 bases left in between. This CDR3 is CASSATNTGELFF. CDR3 nucleotides: TGTGCCAGCAGTGCAACGAACACCGGGGAGCTGTTTTTT.